What follows are 26 T cell receptor beta chains derived from one specimen sequenced in a study of high-grade serous ovarian cancer treatment subgroups. The assay was immunoSEQ multiplex PCR, and TCRdb's table has in-frame clones only and misses some. Altogether about 30,000 clones are present, 84% being singletons, with the ten largest covering about 2.1%. Tumor tissue was taken before any definitive surgery or chemotherapy was given. The sample comprised tumor tissue. These receptors were collected from a human donor with high-grade serous ovarian cancer.

This rearrangement joins TRBV29-1 to TRBJ1-1, with TRBD1 identical over 8 bases. The CDR3 consists of 17 residues. Germline assignment: CDR1 SQVTM and CDR2 ANQGSEA. V trimming: 2 bases; J trimming: 1 base; junction bases outside the gene matches: 12. The CDR3 loop reads CSVESILQGEGNTEAFF. The DNA for the CDR3 is TGCAGCGTTGAATCGATACTACAGGGGGAAGGGAACACTGAAGCTTTCTTT.

In this sample, this clone turned up a few times. The chain carries TRBV7-2 and TRBJ2-7; 7 bases are a match to TRBD1. V dropped 2 bases and J dropped 4; count of bases not matched to a gene: 8. Germline assignment: CDR1 SGHTA and CDR2 FQGNSA. The CDR3 totals 15 residues. CDR3 nucleotide sequence: TGTGCCAGCAGCTTACGGGCAGGGGGTCTGTACGAGCAGTACTTC. Translating it yields CASSLRAGGLYEQYF.

The V and J genes are TRBV18 and TRBJ2-1, with a weak D call TRBD1 (6 bases). Germline CDR1 KGHSH, CDR2 LQKENI. V was clipped by 0 bases and J by 8 bases, with 11 bases between them. CDR3 length: 14 residues. The CDR3 nucleotides are TGTGCCAGCTCACCACCGCACAGGGTCGATGAGCAGTTCTTC. It is translated as CASSPPHRVDEQFF.

This clone was counted once. The chain combines TRBV4-1 with TRBJ2-1; 10 nucleotides line up with TRBD2. CDR1 and CDR2 (germline): MGHRA, YSYEKL. The CDR3 spans 16 residues. Trimming at V came to 1 base and at J to 2 bases, leaving 2 bases not matched to a gene. The CDR3 is CASSQVLAGPYNEQFF. The CDR3, as DNA: TGCGCCAGCAGCCAAGTACTAGCGGGACCCTACAATGAGCAGTTCTTC.

The chain employs TRBV30 and TRBJ1-1; no definite D call. With 4 bases removed from V and 0 bases from J, the gap between germline ends came to 12 bases. Germline assignment: CDR1 GTSNPN and CDR2 SVGIG (reference sequence). This CDR3 has 14 residues. CDR3 protein: CAWTRGVMNTEAFF. The CDR3 DNA reads TGTGCCTGGACCCGCGGTGTAATGAACACTGAAGCTTTCTTT.

This clone was detected only a few times. This chain links TRBV13 with TRBJ1-6; D uncertain. V lost 8 bases and J 0 bases, leaving 11 bases between the germline ends. CDR3 length: 15 residues. Germline V gene data show CDR1 as PRHDT and CDR2 as FYEKMQ (reference sequence). The CDR3 coding sequence is TGTGCCAGCGGATCCAGGAGCTCCTATAATTCACCCCTCCACTTT. Protein product: CASGSRSSYNSPLHF.

This chain uses TRBV19 with TRBJ2-7, with D possibly being TRBD1 or TRBD2 (5 bases each). The CDR3 has 13 amino acids. Per germline, CDR1 LNHDA and CDR2 SQIVND (reference sequence). V lost 5 bases to trimming and J lost 2 bases, with 10 bases between them. The CDR3 loop is CASSRDRAYEQYF. CDR3 bases: TGTGCCAGTAGTCGGGACCGAGCCTACGAGCAGTACTTC.

This clone was counted once. The rearrangement joins TRBV28 to TRBJ1-2; 11 nucleotides match TRBD1. This CDR3 has 14 amino acids. The V segment lost 5 bases and the J segment 5 bases; nucleotides outside the gene matches: 4. Per the germline V gene, CDR1 is MDHEN and CDR2 is SYDVKM. CDR3 region: CASSPRDRGYGYTF. The CDR3 nucleotides read TGTGCCAGCAGTCCGCGGGACAGGGGGTATGGCTACACCTTC.

This sequence joins TRBV6-1 and TRBJ2-7; TRBD2 is a possible D gene (6 bases). CDR1 MNHNS and CDR2 SASEGT come from the germline V gene. V lost 4 bases, J lost 6 bases, and 7 bases lay in between. The CDR3 length is 11 residues. The CDR3 nucleotides are TGTGCCAGCAGTGTGGGGGGCGAGCAGTACTTC. Translating gives CASSVGGEQYF.

CDR3 sequence: CASSPQEEGSEQYF. As DNA, the CDR3 is TGCGCCAGCAGCCCCCAAGAGGAGGGTAGCGAGCAGTACTTC. This chain joins TRBV4-1 and TRBJ2-7; D is perhaps TRBD2 (6 bases). The V gene's germline CDR1 is MGHRA and CDR2 YSYEKL. V was pared by 4 bases and J by 6 bases, with 16 bases between. The CDR3 spans 14 residues.

The rearrangement links TRBV5-1 to TRBJ2-7, with 7 bases matching TRBD1. The CDR3 is made up of 14 amino acids. J lost 0 bases, V lost 4 bases, and 4 bases had no gene match. Germline CDR1 reads SGHRS; CDR2 reads YFSETQ. CDR3 nucleotides: TGCGCCAGCAGCACGGGACAGACCTCCTACGAGCAGTACTTC. Residues: CASSTGQTSYEQYF.

J is TRBJ2-5 and V is TRBV5-6, with TRBD2 identical over 8 bases. Germline CDR1 is SGHDT and CDR2 is YYEEEE. This CDR3 has 16 residues. J gave up 0 bases and V 4 bases, and 8 bases lay outside the gene matches. This CDR3 reads CASSPLGSGDQETQYF. CDR3 DNA sequence: TGTGCCAGCAGCCCGCTGGGTAGCGGGGACCAAGAGACCCAGTACTTC.

This clone has a single count. J is TRBJ2-3 and V is TRBV27; 7 positions match TRBD2. The CDR3 consists of 17 residues. Germline lookup yields CDR1 MNHEY and CDR2 SMNVEV (reference sequence). The junction had 14 bases not matched to a gene; V was cut back by 6 bases and J by 2 bases. CDR3 coding DNA: TGTGCCAGCAGCCCGGGAGGCTGGTATCTTACCACAGATACGCAGTATTTT. Translating gives CASSPGGWYLTTDTQYF.

The chain joins TRBV6-6 to TRBJ1-4; D remains ambiguous. This CDR3 comprises 13 residues. Germline CDR1 and CDR2: MNHNY and SVGAGI (reference sequence). V gave up 2 bases and J gave up 4 bases, with 5 bases separating them. The CDR3 protein is CASSYSYNEKLFF. The DNA for the CDR3 is TGTGCCAGCAGTTACAGTTATAATGAAAAACTGTTTTTT.

The table lists this clone with a few counts. This chain joins TRBV6-5 and TRBJ2-2; D is ambiguous. This CDR3 is 15 amino acids long. Germline loops: CDR1 MNHEY, CDR2 SVGAGI. The V end was cut by 5 bases, the J end by 0 bases, with 10 bases between. CDR3 in amino acids: CASSVVTSNTGELFF. CDR3 in DNA: TGTGCCAGCAGTGTTGTCACGTCGAACACCGGGGAGCTGTTTTTT.

This sequence joins TRBV2 and TRBJ1-5; 7 nucleotides match TRBD1. With 8 bases clipped from V and 2 bases from J, the junction kept 12 bases outside the gene matches. Germline CDR1 SNHLY, CDR2 FYNNEI. The CDR3 sequence is 16 residues long. The DNA of the CDR3 is TGTGCCAGCCGACAGGGTCCTCCTTCAGGCAATCAGCCCCAGCATTTT. It is translated as CASRQGPPSGNQPQHF.

The chain links TRBV2 to TRBJ2-7, with 11 bases aligning to TRBD2. Germline V gene data show CDR1 as SNHLY and CDR2 as FYNNEI. The CDR3 covers 14 residues. Losses at the gene ends were 4 bases for V and 4 bases for J; bases not matched to a gene: 3. Here the CDR3 DNA reads TGTGCCAGCAGTGCCGGGACTAGCGGTTACGAGCAGTACTTC. Translating gives CASSAGTSGYEQYF.

The chain joins TRBV5-1 to TRBJ2-1; 10 nucleotides match TRBD1. Unmatched junction bases numbered 12, after V lost 4 bases and J lost 8 bases. Germline values: CDR1 SGHRS, CDR2 YFSETQ. The CDR3 is 16 residues long. The CDR3 DNA is TGCGCCAGCAGCGCCCGCCCGGGACAGGGGTACGATGAGCAGTTCTTC. Translating it yields CASSARPGQGYDEQFF.

This CDR3 reads CASSMDRGNPNQPQHF. In DNA form, the CDR3 reads TGTGCCAGTAGTATGGACAGGGGAAATCCCAATCAGCCCCAGCATTTT. The chain has TRBV19 and TRBJ1-5; 9 bases fit TRBD1. The CDR3 is 16 amino acids. V dropped 3 bases and J dropped 3; count of bases not matched to a gene: 6. The germline gives CDR1 LNHDA, CDR2 SQIVND (reference sequence).

This chain links TRBV30 with TRBJ1-1; D not certain. CDR1 and CDR2 (germline): GTSNPN, SVGIG (reference sequence). There are 13 residues in the CDR3. V gave up 3 bases and J gave up 2 bases, with 10 bases separating them. CDR3 in amino acids: CAWSDGFNTEAFF. CDR3 coding DNA: TGTGCCTGGAGCGATGGGTTTAACACTGAAGCTTTCTTT.

The chain uses TRBV30 and TRBJ1-5; D gene uncertain. V was clipped by 2 bases and J by 0 bases, with 5 bases between them. CDR3 length equals 13 residues. The germline CDR1 and CDR2 sequences are GTSNPN and SVGIG (reference sequence). CDR3 amino acids: CAWSPDSNQPQHF. Written as DNA, the CDR3 is TGTGCCTGGAGTCCGGATAGCAATCAGCCCCAGCATTTT.

The sample holds a few counts of this clone. The rearrangement joins TRBV9 to TRBJ1-2; D is undetermined. The germline V and J ends were trimmed by 0 bases and 8 bases, with 8 bases remaining between them. The length of the CDR3 is 12 residues. Germline loops: CDR1 SGDLS, CDR2 YYNGEE. The CDR3 region is CASSVAGGGYTF. For the CDR3, the DNA is TGTGCCAGCAGCGTAGCTGGAGGGGGCTACACCTTC.

The chain is built from TRBV10-2 and TRBJ2-4; 7 bases match TRBD1. CDR1 is WSHSY, CDR2 SAAADI, per germline. The CDR3 covers 19 residues. Trimming cost V 0 bases and J 1 base; bases outside gene matches: 12. CDR3 nucleotides: TGCGCCAGCAGTGAGTCTCGAGGGTTAGGGGGCGCTGCCAAAAACATTCAGTACTTC. It codes for CASSESRGLGGAAKNIQYF.

The rearrangement uses TRBV28 and TRBJ1-4; possibly TRBD1 for D (6 bases). Germline V CDR1 and CDR2: MDHEN, SYDVKM. The CDR3 runs to 17 residues. V lost 5 bases, J lost 3 bases, and 19 bases lay in between. The CDR3, as DNA: TGTGCCAGCAGTGAGCAACAGGGTGGAGAAGCTAATGAAAAACTGTTTTTT. Its protein is CASSEQQGGEANEKLFF.

The rearrangement links TRBV19 to TRBJ2-3; D gene uncertain. V was trimmed by 0 bases and J by 0 bases, leaving 4 bases between them. Germline V gene data show CDR1 as LNHDA and CDR2 as SQIVND (reference sequence). The CDR3 contains 14 residues. CDR3 protein: CASSIDPSTDTQYF. The CDR3 DNA is TGTGCCAGTAGTATAGATCCTAGCACAGATACGCAGTATTTT.

The V call is TRBV14, the J call TRBJ2-4, with TRBD2 identical over 13 bases. This CDR3 has 19 residues. Germline V gene lookup returns CDR1 SGHDN and CDR2 FVKESK. The ends lost 1 base at V and 7 bases at J; junction bases unmatched: 13. The CDR3 DNA is TGTGCCAGCAGCCAAGCCCCTCCGGGACTAGCGGGAAGCGGCAACATTCAGTACTTC. Translation: CASSQAPPGLAGSGNIQYF.